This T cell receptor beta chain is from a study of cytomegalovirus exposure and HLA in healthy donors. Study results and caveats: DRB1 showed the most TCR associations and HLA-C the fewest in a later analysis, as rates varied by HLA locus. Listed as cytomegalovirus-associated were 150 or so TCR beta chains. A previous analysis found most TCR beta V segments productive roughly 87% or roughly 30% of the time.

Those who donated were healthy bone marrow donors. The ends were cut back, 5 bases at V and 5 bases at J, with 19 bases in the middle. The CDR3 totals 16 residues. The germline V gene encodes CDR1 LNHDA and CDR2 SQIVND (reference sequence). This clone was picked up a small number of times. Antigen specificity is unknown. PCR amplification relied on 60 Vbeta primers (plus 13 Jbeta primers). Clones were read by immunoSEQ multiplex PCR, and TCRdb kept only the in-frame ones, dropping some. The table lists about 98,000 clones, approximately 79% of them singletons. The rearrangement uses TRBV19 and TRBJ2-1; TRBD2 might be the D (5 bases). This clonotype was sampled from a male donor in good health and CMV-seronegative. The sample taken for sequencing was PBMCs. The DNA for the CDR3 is TGTGCCAGTAGTTCTCTGGCCGGGCTGGGAGACAATGAGCAGTTCTTC. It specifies CASSSLAGLGDNEQFF.